Sequencing of this T cell receptor beta chain was carried out in a study of shared clonotypes between healthy human individuals. Study results and caveats: The expectation was that sequencing depth would affect clonotype sharing among donors.

In the case of this clone: Its target is not known.

Investigators divided CD4+ cells into CD45RA+ naive and CD45RA-negative memory subsets. The length of the CDR3 is 11 residues. Trimming stripped 2 bases from V and 13 bases from J, with 11 bases between. CDR1 and CDR2 from the germline V gene are MNHEY and SVGAGI. Sequencing was performed with immunoSEQ multiplex PCR; in TCRdb, only in-frame clones are kept and a portion is missing. This repertoire shows approximately 350,000 clones, around 72% found once; its top ten account for approximately 10%. The chain couples TRBV6-5 to TRBJ2-5; D is possibly TRBD2 (6 bases). The source material was memory CD4+ T cells sorted from blood. Noted subset: CD45RA-negative fraction. The sequence was collected from a man aged 25 to 45 in good health. CDR3 in amino acids: CASSYRRDWYF. CDR3 in DNA: TGTGCCAGCAGTTACCGGCGGGACTGGTACTTC.